The rows below give T cell receptor beta chains drawn from one sample of a study of cytotoxic CD8 clonotypes in ibrutinib-treated CLL. Repertoires were generated with immunoSEQ multiplex PCR, while TCRdb's copy carries only in-frame clones and drops some. The table includes tens of thousands of clones, around 52% detected once. The sequences come from PBMCs, collected at disease progression, from a patient treated with ibrutinib. These receptors all come from a human donor with chronic lymphocytic leukemia. Both conserved end residues are part of each CDR3. The order of the fields is CDR3 DNA, CDR3 protein, clone size, V gene, D gene, J gene. D genes are given only for firm matches. Not every row has a clone size; where given, it reads once, few, many or a size class.

TGTGCCTGGAGTGCAGGGACTAGCGGGAGCTACACAGATACGCAGTATTTT	CAWSAGTSGSYTDTQYF	.	TRBV30	TRBD2	TRBJ2-3
TGTGCCAGCTCACCCGGGACTAGCGGGGGGGCATACAATGAGCAGTTCTTC	CASSPGTSGGAYNEQFF	.	TRBV18	TRBD2	TRBJ2-1
TGTGCCAGCAGCGCGACCGGGACTAGCGGGACCGAGCAGTACTTC	CASSATGTSGTEQYF	.	TRBV9	TRBD2	TRBJ2-7
TGTGCCAGCAGCAGGGACAGGGGAGCTGGGGCCAACGTCCTGACTTTC	CASSRDRGAGANVLTF	few	TRBV4-2	TRBD1	TRBJ2-6
TGTGCCAGCAGTTGGGACAGAGGAAACACCATATATTTT	CASSWDRGNTIYF	.	TRBV6-5	TRBD1	TRBJ1-3
TGTGCCAGCAGCCCCCGACAGGGGCAAGCCTATAATTCACCCCTCCACTTT	CASSPRQGQAYNSPLHF	once	TRBV11-3	TRBD1	TRBJ1-6
TGTGCCAGCCACCCTGGACAGCTGTACGGCTACACCTTC	CASHPGQLYGYTF	few	TRBV18	.	TRBJ1-2
TGTGCCAGCAGCTTCACAGGGGGCTCCTACGAGCAGTACTTC	CASSFTGGSYEQYF	.	TRBV7-2	TRBD1	TRBJ2-7
TGTGCCAGCAGTTACGAGGGGTCCTCTGGGGCCAACGTCCTGACTTTC	CASSYEGSSGANVLTF	.	TRBV6-5	.	TRBJ2-6
TGTGCCAGCAGCCCGCTCTGGATGTCCTACGAGCAGTACTTC	CASSPLWMSYEQYF	.	TRBV7-8	.	TRBJ2-7
TGTGCCAGCAGTCGGGACTGGGCCTACGAGCAGTACTTC	CASSRDWAYEQYF	few	TRBV14	.	TRBJ2-7
TGCGCCAGCAGCTTGAGTTTCGAGACAGGGTGGAACGAGCAGTACTTC	CASSLSFETGWNEQYF	once	TRBV5-1	TRBD1	TRBJ2-7
TGTGCCAGCCGCCAGGGGTCCGCGAATGAGCAGTTCTTC	CASRQGSANEQFF	few	TRBV27	.	TRBJ2-1
TGTGCCAGCAGTGAAATACTACTAGCGGGTGGCCTACAAGAGACCCAGTACTTC	CASSEILLAGGLQETQYF	few	TRBV6-1	TRBD2	TRBJ2-5
TGTGCCAGCGGCGCCGGGCCATATAATTCACCCCTCCACTTT	CASGAGPYNSPLHF	.	TRBV6-1	.	TRBJ1-6
TGCGCCAGCACCCCCGAGGGGGTCTCTGGCTACACCTTC	CASTPEGVSGYTF	.	TRBV5-1	.	TRBJ1-2
TGTGCCAGTAGTATGACGGTTAGCCAAGAGACCCAGTACTTC	CASSMTVSQETQYF	few	TRBV19	.	TRBJ2-5
TGTGCCAGCAGTGAATTCGGGATTCGCAGCAATCAGCCCCAGCATTTT	CASSEFGIRSNQPQHF	.	TRBV6-1	.	TRBJ1-5
TGTGCCAGCAGCTTACATGACAGTCACTATCTACCTTACGAGCAGTACTTC	CASSLHDSHYLPYEQYF	once	TRBV5-5	.	TRBJ2-7
TGTGCCACCAGCGGAAGACTAGCGGGAGTTATCAATGAGCAGTTCTTC	CATSGRLAGVINEQFF	.	TRBV15	TRBD2	TRBJ2-1
TGTGCCAGCGGAGAGGGACGGGGGGAGACCCAGTACTTC	CASGEGRGETQYF	.	TRBV7-7	.	TRBJ2-5
TGCGCCAGCAACAGGGGGCCCCTAAGCACAGATACGCAGTATTTT	CASNRGPLSTDTQYF	.	TRBV4-1	TRBD1	TRBJ2-3
TGTGCCACCAGCAGTAGGGAACAGCCCCAGCATTTT	CATSSREQPQHF	.	TRBV15	.	TRBJ1-5
TGTGCCAGCAGCTTAGTGGCCGGGGGTACAGATACGCAGTATTTT	CASSLVAGGTDTQYF	.	TRBV7-9	.	TRBJ2-3
TGTGCCAGCAGTGGAAGGGGACCGGAGTACTTC	CASSGRGPEYF	.	TRBV6-5	.	TRBJ2-7
TGTGCCAGCGGGGGGGACAGACTGTACGAGCAGTACTTC	CASGGDRLYEQYF	few	TRBV2	.	TRBJ2-7
TGTGCCAGCAGTTACCCTATAGCGGGAGCTATGTACTTC	CASSYPIAGAMYF	.	TRBV6-5	TRBD2	TRBJ2-5
TGTGCCAGCAGGGCAAGGACAGGTTCCGGCTACACCTTC	CASRARTGSGYTF	.	TRBV6-1	TRBD1	TRBJ1-2
TGTGCCAGCAGCTTCGGACAGGTCTACGAGCAGTACTTC	CASSFGQVYEQYF	.	TRBV27	TRBD1	TRBJ2-7
TGTGCCAGCAGCGTAGATATGGGGGACGAGCAGTACTTC	CASSVDMGDEQYF	.	TRBV9	.	TRBJ2-7
TGTGCCAGCAGTCCAAGAGCGGGGGAGTCCGCAATTGTGCAGTTCTTC	CASSPRAGESAIVQFF	once	TRBV27	TRBD2	TRBJ2-1
TGCGCCAGCAGCTTCACCGGGGCCGGGGAGCTGTTTTTT	CASSFTGAGELFF	once	TRBV5-1	.	TRBJ2-2
TGTGCCAGCAGTTACTCGAGTGCAGATACGCAGTATTTT	CASSYSSADTQYF	once	TRBV6-5	.	TRBJ2-3
TGTGCTAGTGGTACCAGGGACAGCGGGGAGACCCAGTACTTC	CASGTRDSGETQYF	.	TRBV12-5	.	TRBJ2-5
TGTGCCAGCAGTTCCTTCACCGGGGAGCTGTTTTTT	CASSSFTGELFF	.	TRBV5-5	.	TRBJ2-2
TGTGCCAGCAGCCTATGGACAGGGGAGACCCAGTACTTC	CASSLWTGETQYF	.	TRBV7-2	TRBD1	TRBJ2-5
TGTGCCAGCAGTTGGTCTAGCGGAACCTACGAGCAGTACTTC	CASSWSSGTYEQYF	once	TRBV28	TRBD2	TRBJ2-7
TGTGCCAGCAGTCCTCCGGGGCGGGACCCCGGGGAGACCCAGTACTTC	CASSPPGRDPGETQYF	.	TRBV27	.	TRBJ2-5
TGTGCCAGCAGCGAGGGGACTAGCGGTTTATACAATGAGCAGTTCTTC	CASSEGTSGLYNEQFF	.	TRBV9	TRBD2	TRBJ2-1
TGTGCCAGTAGTCCCCGGACTAGCGGGAGGTACGAGCAGTACTTC	CASSPRTSGRYEQYF	.	TRBV19	TRBD2	TRBJ2-7
TGTGCCAGCAGACTAGCGGGAGAGACCTACGAGCAGTACTTC	CASRLAGETYEQYF	.	TRBV27	TRBD2	TRBJ2-7
TGTGCCAGCAGTGATTGGTCAGGGGGTTACACCTTC	CASSDWSGGYTF	.	TRBV2	TRBD1	TRBJ1-2
TGTGCCAGCAGTTACGGCGTTCGCGGAAACACCATATATTTT	CASSYGVRGNTIYF	.	TRBV6-5	.	TRBJ1-3
TGCAGTGCCCTAGGGGGTGGCGAGCAGTACTTC	CSALGGGEQYF	.	TRBV20-1	.	TRBJ2-7
TGTGCCAGCAGCCAAGATGGGCGCTCTGGGGAGCAGTACTTC	CASSQDGRSGEQYF	.	TRBV4-2	.	TRBJ2-7
TGCGCCAGCAGCCAAAGGGACGGGAACACTGAAGCTTTCTTT	CASSQRDGNTEAFF	.	TRBV4-1	.	TRBJ1-1
TGTGCCTGGAGCGACCCAGTGGGCAGCAGAAACACCATATATTTT	CAWSDPVGSRNTIYF	.	TRBV30	.	TRBJ1-3
TGTGCCAGCAGTTACTCGGGCGGAGGGACTACCACTGAAGCTTTCTTT	CASSYSGGGTTTEAFF	.	TRBV6-5	.	TRBJ1-1
TGCGCCAGCACATATGGGGACAGGGAGTACACTGAAGCTTTCTTT	CASTYGDREYTEAFF	few	TRBV5-1	TRBD1	TRBJ1-1
TGTGCCAGCAGCTGGCGGGACAGGTTAAACTACAATGAGCAGTTCTTC	CASSWRDRLNYNEQFF	once	TRBV7-9	TRBD1	TRBJ2-1
TGTGCCAGCAGTCGTAGCAATCAGCCCCAGCATTTT	CASSRSNQPQHF	few	TRBV28	.	TRBJ1-5
TGTGCCAGCAGCCCGACAGGGGGCAGTGACTATGGCTACACCTTC	CASSPTGGSDYGYTF	.	TRBV28	TRBD1	TRBJ1-2
TGTGCCAGCAGCTCACCAGGGGGGATCAATGAGCAGTTCTTC	CASSSPGGINEQFF	.	TRBV11-3	.	TRBJ2-1
TGTGCCAGCGCCGAGCGGGAGCCTCTCAATGAGCAGTTCTTC	CASAEREPLNEQFF	.	TRBV10-3	TRBD2	TRBJ2-1
TGTGCCAGCAGTTTGGGACTAGCGGGAGCGGAGACCCAGTACTTC	CASSLGLAGAETQYF	few	TRBV28	TRBD2	TRBJ2-5
TGTGCCAGCAGTTTACGTAGTAATCAGCCCCAGCATTTT	CASSLRSNQPQHF	many	TRBV27	.	TRBJ1-5
TGTGCCAGTAGTTCAGGTGACAGAATTAACTATGGCTACACCTTC	CASSSGDRINYGYTF	many	TRBV19	.	TRBJ1-2